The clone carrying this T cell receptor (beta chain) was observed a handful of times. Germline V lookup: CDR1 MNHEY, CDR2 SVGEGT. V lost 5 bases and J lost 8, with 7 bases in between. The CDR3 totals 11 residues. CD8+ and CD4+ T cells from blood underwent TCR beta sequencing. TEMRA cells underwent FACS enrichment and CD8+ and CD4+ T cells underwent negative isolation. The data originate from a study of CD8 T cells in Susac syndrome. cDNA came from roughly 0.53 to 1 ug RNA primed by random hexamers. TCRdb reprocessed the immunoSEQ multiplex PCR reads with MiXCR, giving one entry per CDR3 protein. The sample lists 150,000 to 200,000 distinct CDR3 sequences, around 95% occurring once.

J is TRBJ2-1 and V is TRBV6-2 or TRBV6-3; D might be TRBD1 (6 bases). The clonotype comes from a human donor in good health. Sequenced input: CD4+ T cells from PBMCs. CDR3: CASSQGYEQFF. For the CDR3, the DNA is TGTGCCAGCAGTCAGGGGTATGAGCAGTTCTTC.